The 9 T cell receptor beta chains listed next were all sequenced from one sample in a study of multiple sclerosis patients with progressive multifocal leukoencephalopathy. Time point noted: about six months of natalizumab therapy. Measured with immunoSEQ multiplex PCR; TCRdb has only the in-frame clones, and not every one. Here the sample spans about 30,000 clones, over 85% being singletons. The source material was PBMCs, sampled from a patient treated with natalizumab. The receptors were sampled from a human donor with multiple sclerosis.

The CDR3 DNA reads TGTGCCAGCAGTTTGGCACCTCGAAAGGGCGAGCAGTACTTC. Protein product: CASSLAPRKGEQYF. This chain joins TRBV28 and TRBJ2-7; D is unresolved. CDR1 is MDHEN and CDR2 is SYDVKM in the germline V gene. This CDR3 is built from 14 residues. V was cut by 3 bases and J by 6 bases, with 15 bases left in between.

V and J are TRBV29-1 and TRBJ1-2; D is unclear. Germline loops: CDR1 SQVTM, CDR2 ANQGSEA. The CDR3 consists of 13 residues. Trimming cost V 5 bases and J 5 bases, with 15 bases left between them. The CDR3 is CSVHEGTWYGYTF. For the CDR3, the DNA is TGCAGCGTTCACGAGGGTACGTGGTATGGCTACACCTTC.

The gene calls are TRBV5-6 and TRBJ1-2, with TRBD1 as a possible D gene (5 bases). This CDR3 has 13 amino acids. Trimming left V 7 bases short and J 5 bases short, with 15 bases between. Germline assignment: CDR1 SGHDT and CDR2 YYEEEE. CDR3 nucleotide sequence: TGTGCCAGCCTCAAGGGTTCAGGGTATGGCTACACCTTC. It encodes CASLKGSGYGYTF.

This chain joins TRBV5-1 and TRBJ1-1; TRBD1 agrees at 7 bases. The CDR3 has 16 residues. V lost 1 base and J lost 3; bases outside the gene matches: 9. CDR1 and CDR2 from the germline V gene are SGHRS and YFSETQ. The CDR3 loop reads CASSLSGTVGDTEAFF. CDR3 nucleotides: TGCGCCAGCAGCTTGTCCGGGACAGTTGGGGACACTGAAGCTTTCTTT.

The chain recombines TRBV6-1 with TRBJ2-7; no reliable D call. CDR1 and CDR2 (germline): MNHNS, SASEGT. Trimming stripped 6 bases from V and 2 bases from J, with 14 bases between. The CDR3 totals 14 residues. The CDR3 is CASSPRQPTYEQYF. DNA for the CDR3: TGTGCCAGCAGCCCCCGGCAGCCTACCTACGAGCAGTACTTC.

This clone is a singleton in its sample. The chain recombines TRBV25-1 with TRBJ1-5; D gene ambiguous. V was clipped by 7 bases and J by 3 bases, with 7 bases between them. CDR3 length: 12 residues. Germline CDR1 MGHDK, CDR2 SYGVNS. In DNA, the CDR3 is TGTGCCAGCAAAGGCCCCAATCAGCCCCAGCATTTT. This codes for CASKGPNQPQHF.

The CDR3 here is CASSPGGTGVAFF. As DNA, the CDR3 is TGTGCCAGCAGCCCAGGTGGAACAGGGGTAGCTTTCTTT. V and J are TRBV14 and TRBJ1-1; 7 nucleotides align to TRBD1. With V trimmed by 4 bases and J by 10 bases, 9 bases remained unmatched. There are 13 residues in the CDR3. Germline V gene sequence: CDR1 SGHDN, CDR2 FVKESK.

Comment on this clone: Other nucleotide sequences in the sample specify the same CDR3. The V and J genes are TRBV20-1 and TRBJ2-1; unclear D gene. This CDR3 is 10 amino acids long. The ends were cut back, 5 bases at V and 5 bases at J, with 4 bases in the middle. The germline gives CDR1 DFQATT, CDR2 SNEGSKA (reference sequence). CDR3 amino acids: CSARDNEQFF. DNA for the CDR3: TGCAGTGCTCGCGACAATGAGCAGTTCTTC.

This chain uses TRBV19 with TRBJ1-1; D gene uncertain. The germline V gene encodes CDR1 LNHDA and CDR2 SQIVND (reference sequence). The CDR3 contains 16 residues. V dropped 3 bases and J dropped 0 bases, with 14 bases sitting between them. In DNA, the CDR3 is TGTGCCAGTAGTATGTGGGCCTCTCAGATGAACACTGAAGCTTTCTTT. It yields the protein CASSMWASQMNTEAFF.